Given below is one T cell receptor beta chain in context. What it recognizes is unknown. The CDR3 runs 14 residues. V shed 7 bases and J 0 bases; nucleotides not matched to a gene: 3. Germline loops: CDR1 MNHEY, CDR2 SVGAGI. The data derive from a study of cytomegalovirus exposure and HLA in healthy donors. Whole-study results and caveats: Reports indicated that the classifier achieved high specificity and sensitivity in diagnosing cytomegalovirus status. CMV serostatus was the only recorded immune exposure for donors. Most TCR sequences were uncommon, yet certain public TCRs appeared in many donors.

PCR used 60 Vbeta primers and 13 Jbeta primers. Using immunoSEQ multiplex PCR, the repertoire was profiled, and TCRdb retains in-frame clones only, with some absent. Among some 140,000 clones listed, roughly 70% were seen once. The receptor comes from a man aged 18 to 29 in good health and CMV-seropositive. The J gene is TRBJ2-3, the V gene TRBV6-5, with 8 bases fitting TRBD2. The sequenced sample was PBMCs. CDR3 nucleotides: TGTGCCAGCATGCTAGCGGGCAGCACAGATACGCAGTATTTT. As protein: CASMLAGSTDTQYF.